The 32 T cell receptor beta chains given below trace back to one sample, sequenced in a study of blood T cell repertoires in COVID-19. Clones were read by immunoSEQ multiplex PCR, and TCRdb kept only the in-frame ones, dropping some. The sample comprises over 60,000 clones, roughly four fifths of which are singletons, and more than 8.5% rests with the top ten. Sequencing was carried out using peripheral blood. The receptors derive from a man aged 45-60 years with COVID-19, enrolled during active disease.

V gene TRBV28 combines with J gene TRBJ1-2; a weak D match, TRBD1 (6 bases). The length of the CDR3 is 13 residues. CDR1 is MDHEN and CDR2 is SYDVKM in the germline V gene. The V end was cut by 7 bases, the J end by 6 bases, with 15 bases between. DNA of the CDR3: TGTGCCAGCAAACTAACAGGGCAGGATGGCTACACCTTC. Translating gives CASKLTGQDGYTF.

This chain connects TRBV24-1 to TRBJ2-3; D ambiguous. There are 14 residues in the CDR3. V was pared by 4 bases and J by 2 bases, with 9 bases between. Germline values: CDR1 KGHDR, CDR2 SFDVKD. CDR3 sequence: CATSENRDTDTQYF. The CDR3 DNA is TGTGCCACCAGTGAAAACAGAGACACAGATACGCAGTATTTT.

The chain employs TRBV28 and TRBJ1-1, with 8 positions matching TRBD1. With 5 bases clipped from V and 1 base from J, the junction kept 9 bases outside the gene matches. This CDR3 comprises 16 residues. Germline-derived CDR1 and CDR2 are MDHEN and SYDVKM. CDR3 amino acids: CASSLHPGQGNTEAFF. DNA for the CDR3: TGTGCCAGCAGTCTCCATCCCGGACAGGGGAACACTGAAGCTTTCTTT.

J is TRBJ2-1 and V is TRBV5-6, with TRBD2 as a possible D gene (6 bases). CDR1 and CDR2 from the germline V gene are SGHDT and YYEEEE. The CDR3 extends over 14 amino acids. Trimming removed 3 bases from V and 10 bases from J, with 17 bases in between. CDR3 residues: CASSSTYLASEQFF. The CDR3 DNA is TGTGCCAGCAGCTCGACCTACCTAGCGTCCGAGCAGTTCTTC.

The J gene is TRBJ2-1, the V gene TRBV5-1, with a weak D call TRBD2 (6 bases). Looked up from germline, CDR1 is SGHRS and CDR2 is YFSETQ. Between the trimmed V and J ends, which lost 3 bases and 7 bases, there was a span of 14 bases. The CDR3 extends over 14 amino acids. CDR3 protein: CASSSTGGYNEQFF. In nucleotides, the CDR3 is TGCGCCAGCAGCTCCACCGGGGGATATAATGAGCAGTTCTTC.

This clone appeared a single time. The rearrangement joins TRBV5-5 to TRBJ2-7; D uncertain. The CDR3 sequence is 14 residues long. Germline CDR1 reads SGHKS; CDR2 reads YYEKEE (reference sequence). Deletions cut 0 bases from V and 3 bases from J, with 10 bases between. The CDR3 coding sequence is TGTGCCAGCAGCTTGGGTCAGTTTTTCTACGAGCAGTACTTC. Protein product: CASSLGQFFYEQYF.

The genes are TRBV19 and TRBJ2-1, with TRBD2 matching over 11 bases. J lost 6 bases, V lost 7 bases, and 5 bases had no gene match. Germline V CDR1 and CDR2: LNHDA, SQIVND (reference sequence). This CDR3 has 14 residues. CDR3 sequence (DNA): TGTGCCAGTAAACCCGGGACTAGCGGCAATGAGCAGTTCTTC. As protein: CASKPGTSGNEQFF.

This chain links TRBV6-4 with TRBJ2-3, with 10 nucleotides matching TRBD2. The V gene's germline CDR1 is MRHNA and CDR2 SNTAGT. The CDR3 consists of 14 residues. After removal of 6 bases from V and 5 bases from J, the junction contained 5 bases not matched to a gene. In DNA form, the CDR3 reads TGTGCCAGCAGCTTAGCGGGAGGCGGAGATACGCAGTATTTT. Its protein product is CASSLAGGGDTQYF.

The V call is TRBV3-1 (or the pseudogene TRBV3-2), the J call TRBJ2-1, with 11 bases matching TRBD2. The CDR3 has 14 residues. V was clipped by 9 bases and J by 0 bases; unmatched bases: 1. CDR1 LGHDT and CDR2 YNNKEL come from the germline V gene (reference sequence). CDR3 amino acids: CASTSGSSYNEQFF. CDR3 bases: TGTGCCAGTACTAGCGGGAGCTCCTACAATGAGCAGTTCTTC.

This sequence joins TRBV6-6 and TRBJ2-3, with D possibly being TRBD2 (5 bases). Trimming removed 6 bases from V and 11 bases from J, with 21 bases in between. Germline assignment: CDR1 MNHNY and CDR2 SVGAGI (reference sequence). The CDR3 runs to 14 residues. CDR3 residues: CASSTRTASEWQYF. The CDR3 DNA reads TGTGCCAGCAGCACCCGGACTGCCTCCGAATGGCAGTATTTT.

V and J are TRBV27 and TRBJ2-1, with D perhaps matching TRBD1 (5 bases). The length of the CDR3 is 13 residues. V was shortened by 7 bases and J by 1 base, with 8 bases between the two germline ends. Germline CDR1 MNHEY, CDR2 SMNVEV (reference sequence). The CDR3: CASKPGSYNEQFF. The DNA for the CDR3 is TGTGCCAGCAAGCCAGGGTCCTACAATGAGCAGTTCTTC.

V is TRBV27 and J is TRBJ1-5; tentative D call: TRBD1 (6 bases). V was trimmed by 2 bases and J by 0 bases, leaving 8 bases between them. The V gene's germline CDR1 is MNHEY and CDR2 SMNVEV (reference sequence). This CDR3 region has 15 residues. The CDR3, as DNA: TGTGCCAGCAGTTTAAACAGGGATAGCAATCAGCCCCAGCATTTT. This translates into CASSLNRDSNQPQHF.

This chain joins TRBV5-6 and TRBJ2-5; perhaps TRBD1 as D (5 bases). Germline assignment: CDR1 SGHDT and CDR2 YYEEEE. Trimming cost V 4 bases and J 4 bases, with 20 bases left between them. There are 16 residues in the CDR3. CDR3 coding DNA: TGTGCCAGCAGCCTCTACGGTCCCAGGGTTGGAGAGACCCAGTACTTC. Protein: CASSLYGPRVGETQYF.

The chain recombines TRBV7-2 with TRBJ2-3; 7 bases map to TRBD2. The CDR3 loop spans 13 amino acids. Germline-derived CDR1 and CDR2 are SGHTA and FQGNSA. The V gene end was trimmed by 5 bases and the J gene end by 9 bases; junction bases not matched to a gene: 8. CDR3 region: CASSPGTTLTQYF. In nucleotides, the CDR3 is TGTGCCAGCAGCCCCGGGACTACCCTGACGCAGTATTTT.

Here the CDR3 DNA reads TGTGCCAGCAGCTTAGCGAGTCGGGATAAACTTGCCAATGAGCAGTTCTTC. It yields the protein CASSLASRDKLANEQFF. This chain uses TRBV7-2 with TRBJ2-1, with D maybe TRBD2 (5 bases). In germline, CDR1 is SGHTA, CDR2 FQGNSA. The germline V and J ends were trimmed by 0 bases and 6 bases, with 18 bases remaining between them. The CDR3 has 17 amino acids. Using reference TRBV7-2 and TRBJ2-1 for the parts outside the CDR3, the full variable domain is GAGVSQSPSNKVTEKGKDVELRCDPISGHTALYWYRQSLGQGLEFLIYFQGNSAPDKSGLPSDRFSAERTGGSVSTLTIQRTQQEDSAVYLCASSLASRDKLANEQFFGPGTRLTVL.

The chain couples TRBV7-3 to TRBJ2-5; D may be TRBD2 (5 bases). V gave up 5 bases and J gave up 0 bases, with 7 bases separating them. Germline CDR1 reads SGHTA; CDR2 reads FQGTGA. The CDR3 extends over 13 amino acids. CDR3 sequence: CASSRGHQETQYF. CDR3 DNA sequence: TGTGCCAGCAGCCGGGGTCACCAAGAGACCCAGTACTTC. The variable domain in full, with the rest retrieved from reference TRBV7-3 and TRBJ2-5, is GAGVSQTPSNKVTEKGKYVELRCDPISGHTALYWYRQSLGQGPEFLIYFQGTGAADDSGLPNDRFFAVRPEGSVSTLKIQRTERGDSAVYLCASSRGHQETQYFGPGTRLLVL.

This clone turned up a few times. The junction departs from the called germline gene at one end, perhaps through a read error. CDR3 nucleotides: TGTGCCAGCAGAATAGGGACAGGGATAAGAGAGGCCCAGTACTTC. Translated: CASRIGTGIREAQYF. This chain uses TRBV6-5 with TRBJ2-5; 9 bases are a match to TRBD1. This CDR3 has 15 amino acids. The germline gives CDR1 MNHEY, CDR2 SVGAGI.

The chain combines TRBV24-1 with TRBJ1-2; D might be TRBD1 (5 bases). V lost 3 bases, J lost 7 bases, and 11 bases lay in between. This CDR3 spans 13 amino acids. Per germline, CDR1 KGHDR and CDR2 SFDVKD. CDR3 loop: CATSDTQARGYTF. CDR3 nucleotide sequence: TGTGCCACCAGTGATACACAGGCTCGTGGCTACACCTTC.

The rearrangement joins TRBV6-6 to TRBJ1-2; TRBD1 matches 9 bases. Per the germline V gene, CDR1 is MNHNY and CDR2 is SVGAGI (reference sequence). The CDR3 has 14 residues. The trim removed 6 bases at V and 3 bases at J, leaving 5 bases unmatched. CDR3 bases: TGTGCCAGCAGATTAACAGGGGGCGACTATGGCTACACCTTC. Amino acid sequence: CASRLTGGDYGYTF.

The count of this clone is one. This CDR3 is CASSITGQGPEQYF. The CDR3, as DNA: TGTGCCAGCTCAATCACGGGACAGGGCCCCGAGCAGTACTTC. This rearrangement joins TRBV6-5 to TRBJ2-7; TRBD1 agrees at 9 bases. J lost 6 bases, V lost 8 bases, and 11 bases had no gene match. This CDR3 has 14 amino acids. Germline values: CDR1 MNHEY, CDR2 SVGAGI.

This chain links TRBV18 with TRBJ2-7; 10 bases agree with TRBD1. The CDR3 runs to 15 residues. V trimming: 1 base; J trimming: 6 bases; junction bases outside the gene matches: 6. CDR1 and CDR2 (germline): KGHSH, LQKENI. Here the CDR3 DNA reads TGTGCCAGCTCACCACGGGACAGGGGAAGGGGCGAGCAGTACTTC. The encoded protein is CASSPRDRGRGEQYF.

The chain combines TRBV2 with TRBJ1-2, with 8 positions matching TRBD1. CDR3 size: 14 residues. V shed 6 bases and J 5 bases; nucleotides not matched to a gene: 8. Germline V CDR1 and CDR2: SNHLY, FYNNEI. The CDR3 region has the DNA TGTGCCAGCAGGGGACAGGTGGTTGGATATGGCTACACCTTC. Translation: CASRGQVVGYGYTF.

This clone was observed once. V and J are TRBV19 and TRBJ1-1; possibly TRBD1 for D (5 bases). Germline CDR1 reads LNHDA; CDR2 reads SQIVND (reference sequence). The CDR3 runs 14 residues. Trimming shortened V by 6 bases and J by 4 bases, and 15 bases separated the two germline ends. CDR3 nucleotide sequence: TGTGCCAGTAGATGGTCAGGGCGAAGCACTGAAGCTTTCTTT. This encodes CASRWSGRSTEAFF.

The chain's CDR3 is CAWSVPGIYTGELFF. The CDR3 coding sequence is TGTGCCTGGAGTGTACCCGGGATCTACACCGGGGAGCTGTTTTTT. This sequence joins TRBV30 and TRBJ2-2, with D perhaps matching TRBD2 (5 bases). In germline, CDR1 is GTSNPN, CDR2 SVGIG (reference sequence). The length of the CDR3 is 15 residues. V lost 0 bases to trimming and J lost 3 bases, with 11 bases between them.

The chain recombines TRBV5-1 with TRBJ2-7, with TRBD1 as a possible D gene (6 bases). The germline V gene encodes CDR1 SGHRS and CDR2 YFSETQ. The length of the CDR3 is 14 residues. V lost 2 bases and J 4 bases, leaving 13 bases between the germline ends. The CDR3 loop reads CASSFSGTTYEQYF. For the CDR3, the DNA is TGCGCCAGCAGCTTTTCCGGGACAACTTACGAGCAGTACTTC.

The rearrangement uses TRBV25-1 and TRBJ2-1; 7 bases are a match to TRBD1. The CDR3 totals 15 residues. The V gene end was trimmed by 7 bases and the J gene end by 0 bases; junction bases not matched to a gene: 6. CDR1 is MGHDK and CDR2 is SYGVNS in the germline V gene. The CDR3, as DNA: TGTGCCAGCAACCCGTCAGGGGGCTCCTACAATGAGCAGTTCTTC. It specifies CASNPSGGSYNEQFF.

The chain uses TRBV6-2 or TRBV6-3 and TRBJ1-2, with 10 nucleotides matching TRBD1. V lost 4 bases, J lost 5 bases, and 4 bases stayed unmatched. This CDR3 is 14 amino acids long. Germline V CDR1 and CDR2: MNHEY, SVGEGT. The CDR3 loop is CASSSWDRGYGYTF. As DNA, the CDR3 is TGTGCCAGCAGTTCCTGGGACAGGGGTTATGGCTACACCTTC.

The V and J genes are TRBV2 and TRBJ1-1; D gene ambiguous. Germline V CDR1 and CDR2: SNHLY, FYNNEI. This CDR3 is 14 amino acids long. V was pared by 2 bases and J by 0 bases, with 7 bases between. The chain's CDR3 is CASSESQVNTEAFF. CDR3 bases: TGTGCCAGCAGTGAATCCCAGGTGAACACTGAAGCTTTCTTT.

This clone has just a few counts. The rearrangement links TRBV14 to TRBJ2-7; 13 bases agree with TRBD2. Germline CDR1 SGHDN, CDR2 FVKESK. CDR3 length: 15 amino acids. Trimming removed 4 bases from V and 4 bases from J; junction bases left unmatched: 4. CDR3 sequence reads: CASSRLAGGSYEQYF. The CDR3 bases are TGTGCCAGCAGCCGACTAGCGGGAGGTTCGTACGAGCAGTACTTC.

The rearrangement uses TRBV4-3 and TRBJ1-1, with 7 bases fitting TRBD1. This CDR3 spans 14 amino acids. The germline gives CDR1 LGHNA, CDR2 YSLEER. V shed 4 bases and J 5 bases; nucleotides not matched to a gene: 7. CDR3: CASSRFDRETEAFF. DNA of the CDR3: TGCGCCAGCAGCCGGTTTGACAGGGAGACTGAAGCTTTCTTT.

This chain joins TRBV25-1 and TRBJ2-4, with TRBD1 matching over 8 bases. The CDR3 spans 12 residues. Trimming cost V 4 bases and J 7 bases; bases outside gene matches: 0. Germline CDR1 MGHDK, CDR2 SYGVNS. CDR3 region: CASSGTGNIQYF. As DNA, the CDR3 is TGTGCCAGCAGTGGGACAGGGAACATTCAGTACTTC.

This clone is medium-sized. The V gene is TRBV27, the J gene TRBJ1-2, with D maybe TRBD1 (6 bases). This CDR3 region has 13 residues. Germline V gives CDR1 MNHEY, CDR2 SMNVEV (reference sequence). Trimming cost V 2 bases and J 5 bases, with 9 bases left between them. The CDR3 DNA follows: TGTGCCAGCAGTTTACTACAGGGTTATGGCTACACCTTC. Amino acid sequence: CASSLLQGYGYTF.